This T cell receptor (beta chain) was recorded in a study of blood T cell repertoires in COVID-19. Study details: The cDNA or gDNA used as material had been derived from T cells, B-cell-depleted T cells, or PBMCs.

Seattle researchers signed up patients amid active infection and tracked them longitudinally. V lost 5 bases to trimming and J lost 10 bases; unmatched junction nucleotides: 8. This CDR3 is built from 14 residues. CDR1 and CDR2 from the germline V gene are SGHAT and FQNNGV. In the original processing: Cell counts per sample came from amplifying reference gene primers. Assay: immunoSEQ multiplex PCR; the TCRdb copy retains only in-frame clones and omits some. V and J calls and clone size are those listed in that table; D and trimming were worked out from the DNA. This sample has approximately 270,000 clones, with around 82% found just once.

The chain employs TRBV11-2 and TRBJ2-1, with 10 nucleotides matching TRBD1. The sequenced sample was peripheral blood. This sequence was found in a human donor with COVID-19, enrolled during active disease. The donor label of this sample is uncertain. CDR3 bases: TGTGCCAGCAGCCGGGACAGGGGAGGAGCAGAGCAGTTCTTC. Its protein is CASSRDRGGAEQFF.